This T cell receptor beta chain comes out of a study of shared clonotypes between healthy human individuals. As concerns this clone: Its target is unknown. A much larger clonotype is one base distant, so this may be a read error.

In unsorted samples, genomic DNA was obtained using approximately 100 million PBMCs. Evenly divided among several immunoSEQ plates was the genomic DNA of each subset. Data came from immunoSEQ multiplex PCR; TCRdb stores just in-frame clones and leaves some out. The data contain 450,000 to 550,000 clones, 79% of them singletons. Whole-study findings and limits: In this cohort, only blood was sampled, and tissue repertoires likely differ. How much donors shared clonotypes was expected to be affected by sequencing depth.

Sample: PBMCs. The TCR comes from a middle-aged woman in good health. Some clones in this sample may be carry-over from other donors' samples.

In DNA, the CDR3 is TGTGCCAGCAACTCGGAACTTGGGGCCAACGTCCTGACTTTC. This translates into CASNSELGANVLTF. The chain links TRBV7-3 to TRBJ2-6, with D unresolved. Germline CDR1 and CDR2: SGHTA and FQGTGA. V was cut by 7 bases and J by 3 bases, with 10 bases left in between. There are 14 residues in the CDR3.